This TCR beta chain emerged from a study of T cell responses to AZD1222 COVID-19 vaccine. Notes on the study in general: Baseline seropositivity occurred in only a handful of AZD1222 recipients.

The CDR3 covers 15 residues. The germline V and J ends were trimmed by 7 bases and 0 bases, with 13 bases remaining between them. Looked up from germline, CDR1 is LNHDA and CDR2 is SQIVND (reference sequence). Sequencing was performed with immunoSEQ multiplex PCR; in TCRdb, only in-frame clones are kept and a portion is missing. The data contain approximately 170,000 clones, around 85% of them singletons. Notes on this clone: What it binds is not known.

Timing groups of about 4 and about 12 weeks for second doses were pooled. V usage is TRBV19 and J usage is TRBJ1-3, with D unresolved. The sequenced sample was peripheral blood, obtained 28 days after the second AZD1222 dose. The TCR comes from an adult who received the AZD1222 COVID-19 vaccine. The CDR3 spells CASTGYRSSGNTIYF. CDR3 in DNA: TGTGCCAGTACTGGGTACCGATCCTCTGGAAACACCATATATTTT.